The entry below describes one T cell receptor beta chain. Its recognized antigen is unknown. No base quality values were provided; no much bigger clone lies one nucleotide off. In the paper's terms, the time point label means: about 28 days (+/-7) after the second vaccine dose. AZD1222 recipients given second doses at about 4 weeks or at about 12 weeks were pooled, since spike-specific TCR depth and breadth were not found to differ between the two schedules. Samples from vaccinated people were obtained from the UK trials COV001 and COV002, which included a single-blind randomized controlled phase 2/3 trial of AZD1222 (ChAdOx1 nCoV-19) in healthy adults. Trial participant PBMC samples were collected at day 0 and day 28 after the second dose for TCRbeta chain sequencing. This entry comes from a study of T cell responses to AZD1222 COVID-19 vaccine (dated by TCRdb to the early 2020s). Study-wide context: TCR sequencing covered roughly 230 trial participants: 207 given two doses of AZD1222 and about 26 given two doses of MenACWY control vaccine. Trial participants were enrolled into age subgroups of 18-55, 56-69 and 70-plus years, which contained about 150, 28 and 57 TCR-sequenced participants, respectively. What the study reported, not specific to this receptor: After two AZD1222 doses, spike-specific TCR breadth and depth were significantly higher than at day 0 and than in MenACWY recipients. Participants were mostly white British, with more females than males. The authors suggested clonal diversity may have been underestimated. Because no samples from the day 14 peak response were available, repertoires could be characterized only after the peak T cell response. In the small 56-69-year group, the increase in depth fell short of significance, most likely because of low power. Conclusions about previously exposed vaccinees are limited because only six or seven AZD1222 recipients were SARS-CoV-2 seropositive at baseline. Vaccine-associated CD4 TCRs spanned the whole spike protein, with dominant responses in regions 160-218 and 743-854. Nearly half of unique spike-specific TCRs reportedly recognized epitopes outside regions mutated in the B.1.351 and B.1.1.7 variants.

The CDR3 regions of human TCRbeta chains were analyzed by immunosequencing. On the authors' methods: TCRs in the repertoires were matched against a reference library of SARS-CoV-2-specific TCRs that had been generated with the MIRA antigen-specificity platform. Breadth was defined as the fraction of unique TCRs that were SARS-CoV-2-associated, and depth was defined as the fraction of total T cells that were SARS-CoV-2-associated. Using the MIRA data, each spike-specific TCR was assigned both to the spike region to which the TCR was reactive and to a CD4 or CD8 class. Log10-transformed breadth and depth values were compared by one-way ANOVA with Sidak's multiple comparisons tests. TCRdb limited this immuneACCESS table to in-frame rearrangements with V and J called. A share of clones is missing; checked studies link under half to unresolved V genes, and the rest is unexplained. The V and J calls and the clone size are those of that table, but D and trimming were determined from the DNA. For this sample the table gives 75,000 to 90,000 clones, of which roughly nine tenths were detected only once. Roughly 4.8% of the sample rests with the top ten.

The junction carries 11 bases between V and J, which are trimmed by 5 bases and 0 bases respectively. For CDR1 and CDR2, the germline V gene (reference sequence) lists LNHDA and SQIVND. Counted from cysteine to phenylalanine, this CDR3 has 14 amino acids. The DNA shown is the 42-base CDR3, in frame from base 1. The receptor comes from an adult who received the AZD1222 COVID-19 vaccine. This specimen consisted of peripheral blood, obtained 28 days after the second AZD1222 dose. The V and J segments used are TRBV19 and TRBJ2-7; the D element might be TRBD1 or TRBD2, as each aligns at 5 bases. The DNA sequence is as follows: TGTGCCAGTAGTCGAGGGGTTCCCTCCTACGAGCAGTACTTC. Its protein is CASSRGVPSYEQYF.